What follows are 11 T cell receptor beta chains derived from one specimen sequenced in a study of human T cells and chemical hapten exposure. MiXCR, applied by TCRdb to the RACE reads, yields one record per CDR3 protein. The sample gives about 160,000 distinct CDR3 sequences, about a quarter of which show up once; around 2.3% is in the top ten. Time point denoted: patch test 3, about 24 weeks after DPC sensitization. Treatment denoted: therapeutic diphenylcyclopropenone sensitization with weekly scalp DPC. The sequenced sample was whole blood, obtained in connection with sensitization to the hapten diphenylcyclopropenone (DPC). The receptors were gathered from a woman aged 18-29 years with alopecia areata. Some clones in this sample may be carry-over from other donors' samples.

The chain is built from TRBV7-3 and TRBJ2-2, with TRBD2 identical over 13 bases. V shed 7 bases and J 2 bases; nucleotides not matched to a gene: 7. There are 17 residues in the CDR3. Germline CDR1 and CDR2: SGHTA and FQGTGA. The CDR3 DNA is TGTGCCAGCATCCACCCGGGACTAGCGGGAAACACCGGGGAGCTGTTTTTT. Amino acid sequence: CASIHPGLAGNTGELFF.

This clonotype was recorded many times. The chain recombines TRBV7-2 with TRBJ2-5; the match to TRBD1 covers 10 bases. The germline V gene encodes CDR1 SGHTA and CDR2 FQGNSA. Trimming took 3 bases from V and 7 from J; bases not matched to a gene: 8. The CDR3 loop spans 15 amino acids. CDR3 nucleotide sequence: TGTGCCAGCAGCTTCGACAGGGGGCGCGGGGGGACCCAGTACTTC. It is translated as CASSFDRGRGGTQYF.

The CDR3 spells CSSHPAGGIQETQYF. DNA of the CDR3: TGCAGTTCTCACCCAGCGGGAGGGATCCAAGAGACCCAGTACTTC. The chain combines TRBV20-1 with TRBJ2-5; 10 nucleotides align to TRBD2. Germline trimming cut 8 bases from V and 1 base from J; bases unmatched to any gene: 10. Germline loops: CDR1 DFQATT, CDR2 SNEGSKA (reference sequence). The CDR3 has 15 residues.

The chain is built from TRBV7-9 and TRBJ1-1, with D possibly matching TRBD1 (5 bases). Trimming left V 3 bases short and J 1 base short, with 12 bases between. Germline V gene sequence: CDR1 SEHNR, CDR2 FQNEAQ (reference sequence). The CDR3 loop spans 15 amino acids. CDR3 loop: CASSFPQGGNTEAFF. The DNA of the CDR3 is TGTGCCAGCAGCTTTCCGCAGGGTGGGAACACTGAAGCTTTCTTT.

V gene TRBV4-2 combines with J gene TRBJ2-7; 12 nucleotides align to TRBD2. CDR3 length: 19 residues. V lost 3 bases, J lost 0 bases, and 12 bases stayed unmatched. The germline CDR1 and CDR2 sequences are LGHNA and YNFKEQ. CDR3 nucleotides: TGTGCCAGCAGCCATTCCCTAGGACTAGCGGGGCAGAGCTCCTACGAGCAGTACTTC. Protein sequence: CASSHSLGLAGQSSYEQYF.

There are a few counts of this clonotype. The V gene is TRBV27, the J gene TRBJ1-2; D gene unclear. The CDR3 runs to 17 residues. Germline assignment: CDR1 MNHEY and CDR2 SMNVEV (reference sequence). Trimming removed 0 bases at V and 8 bases at J, with 22 bases between. CDR3 protein: CASSLSIVGVALGGYTF. In nucleotides, the CDR3 is TGTGCCAGCAGTTTATCGATCGTCGGGGTGGCTTTGGGCGGCTACACCTTC.

V and J are TRBV6-2 or TRBV6-3 and TRBJ2-2, with TRBD1 matching 7 bases. The CDR3 spans 15 residues. V shed 9 bases, J shed 2 bases, and the junction held 9 bases outside the gene matches. Germline V gene sequence: CDR1 MNHEY, CDR2 SVGEGT. CDR3 residues: CASMRQGGNTGELFF. CDR3 in DNA: TGTGCCAGTATGAGACAGGGTGGAAACACCGGGGAGCTGTTTTTT.

This chain connects TRBV7-8 to TRBJ2-7; tentatively, D is TRBD2 (7 bases). Trimming took off 5 bases at V and 0 bases at J, with 11 bases between the two ends. The CDR3 covers 14 residues. Germline loops: CDR1 SGHVS, CDR2 FQNEAQ. The CDR3 protein is CASSQGTNSYEQYF. CDR3 in DNA: TGTGCCAGCAGCCAGGGGACTAACTCCTACGAGCAGTACTTC.

This clonotype came up a few times. CDR3 bases: TGTGCCAGCAGTTACTCGCAGGTGACCTACGAGCAGTACTTC. Residues: CASSYSQVTYEQYF. The chain employs TRBV6-2 or TRBV6-3 and TRBJ2-7; no firm D call. Germline V gives CDR1 MNHEY, CDR2 SVGEGT. Trimming removed 0 bases at V and 2 bases at J, with 8 bases between. The CDR3 runs 14 residues.

The chain has TRBV5-1 and TRBJ2-7, with TRBD1 matching 7 bases. Germline CDR1 reads SGHRS; CDR2 reads YFSETQ. There are 16 residues in the CDR3. The J segment lost 3 bases and the V segment lost 4 bases, leaving 13 bases of the junction unmatched. The CDR3: CASSPNVGTANYEQYF. The CDR3 bases are TGCGCCAGCAGCCCGAATGTGGGGACAGCCAACTACGAGCAGTACTTC.

This clonotype was picked up a small number of times. The J gene is TRBJ2-1, the V gene TRBV29-1; D not certain. V was pared by 7 bases and J by 4 bases, with 11 bases between. Germline lookup yields CDR1 SQVTM and CDR2 ANQGSEA. The CDR3 runs to 12 residues. The CDR3 region has the DNA TGCAGCGGCGGCGACTTGTACAATGAGCAGTTCTTC. Translation gives CSGGDLYNEQFF.